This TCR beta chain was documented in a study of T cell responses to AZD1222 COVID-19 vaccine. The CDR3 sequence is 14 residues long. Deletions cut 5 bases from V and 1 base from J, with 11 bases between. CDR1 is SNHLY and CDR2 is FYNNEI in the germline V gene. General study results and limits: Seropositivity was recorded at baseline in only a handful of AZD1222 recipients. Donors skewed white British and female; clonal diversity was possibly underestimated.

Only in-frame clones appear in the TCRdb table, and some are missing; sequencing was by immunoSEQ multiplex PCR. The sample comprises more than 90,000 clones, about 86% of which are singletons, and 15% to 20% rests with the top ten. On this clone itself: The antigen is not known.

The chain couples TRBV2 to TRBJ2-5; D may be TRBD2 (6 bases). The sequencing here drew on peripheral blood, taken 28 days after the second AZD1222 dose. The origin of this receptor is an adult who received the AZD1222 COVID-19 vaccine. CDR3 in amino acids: CASSSRDFQETQYF. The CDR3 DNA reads TGTGCCAGCAGTTCCCGGGACTTCCAAGAGACCCAGTACTTC. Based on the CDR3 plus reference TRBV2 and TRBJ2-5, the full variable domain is EPEVTQTPSHQVTQMGQEVILRCVPISNHLYFYWYRQILGQKVEFLVSFYNNEISEKSEIFDDQFSVERPDGSNFTLKIRSTKLEDSAMYFCASSSRDFQETQYFGPGTRLLVL.